The present T cell receptor (beta chain) was sequenced within a study of vaccination effects on CD4 cells after COVID-19. Ahead of sequencing, the ViraFEST assay grew antigen-specific CD4+ T cells using viral peptide pools. Upon completion of about 10 days in culture, CD4+ T cells were isolated. Infection dated between March and December 2020, before the Alpha, Beta and Delta variants reached the United States. Comment on this clone: Its target is not known.

Looked up from germline, CDR1 is SNHLY and CDR2 is FYNNEI. The CDR3 extends over 13 amino acids. Between the trimmed V and J ends, which lost 5 bases and 4 bases, there was a span of 11 bases. Profiling relied on immunoSEQ multiplex PCR, and the TCRdb table lists in-frame clones only, not all of them. The data show about 45,000 clones, with around 72% seen just once and about 32% held by the top ten. The sequenced sample was CD4+ T cells from PBMCs cultured with a peptide pool, obtained before COVID-19 vaccination. The rearrangement uses TRBV2 and TRBJ1-1; D possibly corresponds to TRBD1 (5 bases). This clonotype was obtained from a human donor who had a prior SARS-CoV-2 infection. CDR3 coding DNA: TGTGCCAGCAGTACGGGGGTGGGCACTGAAGCTTTCTTT. It yields the protein CASSTGVGTEAFF.